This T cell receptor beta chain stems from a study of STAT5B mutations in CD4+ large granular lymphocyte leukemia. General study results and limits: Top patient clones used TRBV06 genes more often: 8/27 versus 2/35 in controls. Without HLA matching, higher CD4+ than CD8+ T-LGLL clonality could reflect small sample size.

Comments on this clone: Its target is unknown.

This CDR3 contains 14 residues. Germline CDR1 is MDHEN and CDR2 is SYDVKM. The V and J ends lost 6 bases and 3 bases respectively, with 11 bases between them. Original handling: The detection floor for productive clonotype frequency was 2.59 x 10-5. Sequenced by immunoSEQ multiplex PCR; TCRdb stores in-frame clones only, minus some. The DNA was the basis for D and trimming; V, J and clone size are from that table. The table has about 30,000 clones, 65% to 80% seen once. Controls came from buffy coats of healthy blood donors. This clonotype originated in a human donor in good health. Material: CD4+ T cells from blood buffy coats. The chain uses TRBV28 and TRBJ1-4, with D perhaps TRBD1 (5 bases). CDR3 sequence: CASRLGLPNEKLFF. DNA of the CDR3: TGTGCCAGCAGATTGGGGCTTCCTAATGAAAAACTGTTTTTT.